This is a list of T cell receptor beta chains from one sample in a study of blood T cell repertoires in COVID-19. Produced via immunoSEQ multiplex PCR; TCRdb's table is partial and in-frame only. Among approximately 97,000 clones listed, 70% to 90% were seen once. The sequencing input was peripheral blood. The source of these receptors is a human donor in a cohort sampled during active COVID-19. CDR3s include the opening cysteine and the closing phenylalanine or tryptophan. Fields, in order: J gene, CDR3 length, D gene, clone size, V gene, CDR3 DNA, CDR3 protein. The D gene is left open where the match is weak. Part of the rows lack a size; the others show once, few, many or a class for expanded clones.

TRBJ2-7 | 14 | TRBD2 | . | TRBV6-2/TRBV6-3 | TGTGCCAGCAGTCAGACTAGCGGACCCTACGAGCAGTACTTC | CASSQTSGPYEQYF
TRBJ2-7 | 16 | . | few | TRBV11-2 | TGTGCCAGCAGCTTAGAATGGAACCTAGGCTCCTACGAGCAGTACTTC | CASSLEWNLGSYEQYF
TRBJ2-7 | 14 | TRBD2 | . | TRBV19 | TGTGCCAGTAGTATAACTAGCGGGAGTTACGAGCAGTACTTC | CASSITSGSYEQYF
TRBJ2-1 | 15 | TRBD2 | few | TRBV5-4 | TGTGCCAGCAGCTTGGAGGCTAGCGGGAGTGGCGAGCAGTTCTTC | CASSLEASGSGEQFF
TRBJ2-1 | 15 | TRBD2 | once | TRBV7-2 | TGTGCCAGCAGCTTCGCTAGCGGGAGGGCCGGTGAGCAGTTCTTC | CASSFASGRAGEQFF
TRBJ2-2 | 14 | TRBD2 | . | TRBV7-3 | TGTGCCAGCAGGCCTGGTCGGGGGGCCGGGGAGCTGTTTTTT | CASRPGRGAGELFF
TRBJ2-2 | 17 | TRBD2 | . | TRBV4-3 | TGCGCCAGCAGCCTGGGACTAGCGGGAGTTACCACCGGGGAGCTGTTTTTT | CASSLGLAGVTTGELFF
TRBJ2-3 | 14 | TRBD2 | . | TRBV5-1 | TGCGCCAGCAGCTTGGGTAGCGGGAAAGATACGCAGTATTTT | CASSLGSGKDTQYF
TRBJ1-2 | 13 | . | once | TRBV9 | TGTGCCAGCCGGTCGCCCCCTAACTATGGCTACACCTTC | CASRSPPNYGYTF
TRBJ1-4 | 15 | TRBD1 | once | TRBV5-5 | TGTGCCAGCAGCCTCTCGACAGGGGATAATGAAAAACTGTTTTTT | CASSLSTGDNEKLFF
TRBJ2-7 | 15 | . | few | TRBV5-4 | TGTGCCAGCAGCCCTTCCAAGGGGAAACCCTACGAGCAGTACTTC | CASSPSKGKPYEQYF
TRBJ1-6 | 16 | . | . | TRBV19 | TGTGCCACCAGGGCATTCGCGGGAAACATCAATTCACCCCTCCACTTT | CATRAFAGNINSPLHF
TRBJ2-2 | 16 | TRBD1 | . | TRBV28 | TGTGCCAGCAGCCCTCCACAGGGGCTCAACACCGGGGAGCTGTTTTTT | CASSPPQGLNTGELFF
TRBJ1-2 | 16 | . | . | TRBV28 | TGTGCCAGCAGACCCCCTGGGGTCCCCGGGGGATATGGCTACACCTTC | CASRPPGVPGGYGYTF
TRBJ1-4 | 15 | . | . | TRBV27 | TGTGCCAGCACCTACAGATTCGCAACTAATGAAAAACTGTTTTTT | CASTYRFATNEKLFF
TRBJ2-5 | 14 | TRBD1 | . | TRBV5-1 | TGCGCCAGCAGCCACGGACAGGGGCAAGAGACCCAGTACTTC | CASSHGQGQETQYF
TRBJ2-3 | 15 | TRBD1 | few | TRBV7-2 | TGTGCCAGCAGCTTCGACAGGGGGCTGACAGATACGCAGTATTTT | CASSFDRGLTDTQYF
TRBJ1-1 | 13 | TRBD1 | . | TRBV3-1/TRBV3-2 | TGTGCCAGCAGCCAACCCGACAGGGCTCAAGCTTTCTTT | CASSQPDRAQAFF
TRBJ2-3 | 15 | TRBD2 | once | TRBV7-9 | TGTGCCAGCAGCTTTCCTAGCGGGAGCACAGATACGCAGTATTTT | CASSFPSGSTDTQYF
TRBJ2-7 | 16 | TRBD1 | . | TRBV9 | TGTGCCAGCAGCGTTGGGGTGGGTCAGGGGGCTAAAGAGCAGTACTTC | CASSVGVGQGAKEQYF
TRBJ1-2 | 14 | . | . | TRBV19 | TGTGCCAGTTCCTCCGACAGGTTGACCTATGGCTACACCTTC | CASSSDRLTYGYTF
TRBJ2-1 | 14 | TRBD2 | . | TRBV4-2 | TGTGCCAGCAGCGGACTAGCGGGCTACAATGAGCAGTTCTTC | CASSGLAGYNEQFF
TRBJ2-2 | 17 | TRBD1 | . | TRBV5-4 | TGTGCCAGCAGCCCAGGACAGGATTACTCGAGAACCGGGGAGCTGTTTTTT | CASSPGQDYSRTGELFF
TRBJ1-1 | 15 | TRBD1 | few | TRBV19 | TGTGCCAGTACCAGGGACAGGCCCGCGGTAACTGAAGCTTTCTTT | CASTRDRPAVTEAFF
TRBJ2-7 | 15 | TRBD2 | few | TRBV7-2 | TGTGCCAGCAGCTTAGGGGGTGGACTAGAACACGAGCAGTACTTC | CASSLGGGLEHEQYF
TRBJ2-2 | 18 | TRBD1 | . | TRBV4-1 | TGCGCCAGCAGCCAAAAATCTACAGGGGTCGAGAACACCGGGGAGCTGTTTTTT | CASSQKSTGVENTGELFF
TRBJ1-2 | 13 | TRBD1 | . | TRBV6-2/TRBV6-3 | TGTGCCAGCAGCGACAGGGCCCCGGAGGGCTACACCTTC | CASSDRAPEGYTF
TRBJ2-1 | 15 | . | . | TRBV5-1 | TGCGCCAGCAGCTTGGCCGCTAGGGCTAGCGATGAGCAGTTCTTC | CASSLAARASDEQFF
TRBJ1-1 | 14 | . | . | TRBV7-2 | TGTGCCAGCAGCTTCAGGGGCGAGAACACTGAAGCTTTCTTT | CASSFRGENTEAFF
TRBJ2-7 | 14 | . | . | TRBV7-6 | TGTGCCAGCAGCTTAGATTTAGGAGGCTACGAGCAGTACTTC | CASSLDLGGYEQYF
TRBJ2-7 | 15 | . | . | TRBV4-1 | TGCGCCAGCAGCCAAGAGGTAATAGCAAGGTACGAGCAGTACTTC | CASSQEVIARYEQYF
TRBJ2-3 | 16 | TRBD2 | . | TRBV20-1 | TGCAGTGCTAGTAATAGCCTAGCGGGATACACAGATACGCAGTATTTT | CSASNSLAGYTDTQYF
TRBJ2-1 | 17 | TRBD2 | . | TRBV5-1 | TGCGCCAGCAGCTTGGGGAGACTAGCGGAAACCTACAATGAGCAGTTCTTC | CASSLGRLAETYNEQFF
TRBJ1-1 | 15 | . | . | TRBV5-1 | TGCGCCAGCAGCTCGCGGACTACCACCAACACTGAAGCTTTCTTT | CASSSRTTTNTEAFF
TRBJ2-7 | 14 | . | once | TRBV6-5 | TGTGCCAGCAGTCTAAGGCGGACAGACTACGAGCAGTACTTC | CASSLRRTDYEQYF
TRBJ1-1 | 18 | TRBD1 | . | TRBV27 | TGTGCCAGCAGTTTAACCACTCCCGGGACAGAGATGAACACTGAAGCTTTCTTT | CASSLTTPGTEMNTEAFF
TRBJ2-2 | 12 | . | . | TRBV4-2 | TGTGCCAGCAGCCCCCGCACCGGGGAGCTGTTTTTT | CASSPRTGELFF
TRBJ2-3 | 13 | TRBD2 | . | TRBV6-2/TRBV6-3 | TGTGCCAGCAGTCTACTAGCGATTGATACGCAGTATTTT | CASSLLAIDTQYF
TRBJ1-2 | 19 | TRBD1 | . | TRBV6-6 | TGTGCCAGCAGCTCACTGGGGGCTAAACAAAGGGGACAGGGCTTAGGCTACACCTTC | CASSSLGAKQRGQGLGYTF
TRBJ1-5 | 18 | . | once | TRBV19 | TGTGCCAGTAGTCCACGTGGGGGGGTCGAATTACTTAATCAGCCCCAGCATTTT | CASSPRGGVELLNQPQHF
TRBJ2-2 | 17 | TRBD2 | . | TRBV24-1 | TGTGCCACCAGTGACCCGGGGACTAGCGGGAACACCGGGGAGCTGTTTTTT | CATSDPGTSGNTGELFF
TRBJ2-3 | 13 | TRBD1 | . | TRBV5-1 | TGCGCCATCCCGGGACAGCCTCTGGATACGCAGTATTTT | CAIPGQPLDTQYF
TRBJ1-5 | 16 | TRBD1 | . | TRBV11-3 | TGTGCCAGCAGATTTTACGCGGGACAGAGCAATCAGCCCCAGCATTTT | CASRFYAGQSNQPQHF
TRBJ2-7 | 15 | TRBD2 | . | TRBV5-1 | TGCGCCAGCAGCTTGAAGCGGGAGACTCCCTACGAGCAGTACTTC | CASSLKRETPYEQYF
TRBJ1-1 | 13 | . | . | TRBV7-9 | TGTGCCAGCAGGAGGACGGGGGGCACTGAAGCTTTCTTT | CASRRTGGTEAFF
TRBJ2-6 | 19 | . | . | TRBV5-5 | TGTGCCAGCAGCCGCAACTACCCGGGACAAGTCTCTGGGGCCAACGTCCTGACTTTC | CASSRNYPGQVSGANVLTF
TRBJ1-2 | 21 | TRBD1 | . | TRBV7-3 | TGTGCCAGCAGCTTAACCGGGACAGCCCTCCACGAGCGGCACCCTAACTATGGCTACACCTTC | CASSLTGTALHERHPNYGYTF
TRBJ1-2 | 15 | . | . | TRBV2 | TGTGCCACCCTAAATCTGCGGGGACCGCGCGGCGGCCACACCTTC | CATLNLRGPRGGHTF
TRBJ2-1 | 14 | TRBD1 | . | TRBV9 | TGTGCCAGCAGCGTGGCCCCTAGGGACAGGGAGCAGTTCTTC | CASSVAPRDREQFF
TRBJ2-7 | 16 | TRBD2 | few | TRBV11-1 | TGTGCCAGCAGCGGACTAGCGGGAGGGCCGGGCTACGAGCAGTACTTC | CASSGLAGGPGYEQYF
TRBJ2-7 | 18 | TRBD2 | few | TRBV27 | TGTGCCAGCAGCCCTCCCGGGACTAGCCATTCTTACTCTCACGAGCAGTACTTC | CASSPPGTSHSYSHEQYF
TRBJ1-6 | 16 | . | once | TRBV2 | TGTGCCAGCAGCCCCCACTGGCAGAGTTCAGGGTCACCCCTCCACTTT | CASSPHWQSSGSPLHF
TRBJ2-3 | 17 | TRBD2 | . | TRBV24-1 | TGTGCCACCAGTGATCCCAGGACTAGCGGGAACGGGGGTACGCAGTATTTT | CATSDPRTSGNGGTQYF
TRBJ2-3 | 21 | . | . | TRBV18 | TGTGCCAGCTCACCACCCCGCGTGGCTAGCGAGAGCCTACACAACACAGATACGCAGTATTTT | CASSPPRVASESLHNTDTQYF
TRBJ2-1 | 16 | . | few | TRBV18 | TGTGCCAGCTCACGGGAAGCGGCGGACTACTACAATGAGCAGTTCTTC | CASSREAADYYNEQFF